This T cell receptor beta chain comes out of a study of blood T cell repertoires in COVID-19. The overall study: The United States, Italy and Spain provided the acute and convalescent COVID-19 samples. PBMCs, B-cell-depleted T cells, or T cells were the source of the cDNA or gDNA that made up the material.

In the source study's methods: Counts of nucleated cells, estimated from reference gene primer amplification, were obtained. TCRdb's copy holds only in-frame clones and misses some; the assay was immunoSEQ multiplex PCR. V, J and clone size derive from that table, while D and trimming were established from the DNA sequence. Here the sample spans approximately 180,000 clones, around nine tenths being singletons. This CDR3 has 15 residues. Germline assignment: CDR1 ENHRY and CDR2 SYGVKD. V was clipped by 8 bases and J by 0 bases; unmatched bases: 9. This chain links TRBV10-3 with TRBJ2-7, with 8 bases aligning to TRBD1. This sequence originates from a man aged 60 to 75 with active or convalescent COVID-19. Sequencing was done on a sample of peripheral blood. The CDR3 sequence: CAIGKSQGASYEQYF. In nucleotides, the CDR3 is TGTGCCATCGGTAAATCGCAGGGGGCCTCCTACGAGCAGTACTTC.